The rows below give T cell receptor beta chains drawn from one sample of a study of blood T cell repertoires in COVID-19. TCRdb's table, derived via immunoSEQ multiplex PCR, lists solely in-frame clones and lacks some. Here the sample spans about 210,000 clones, 75% to 90% being singletons. The sequenced sample consisted of PBMCs or T cells enriched from blood (not recorded which). The source of these receptors is a man aged 25 to 45 who had recovered from COVID-19. The CDR3 runs from the conserved cysteine through the conserved F or W. Fields, in order: V gene, clone size, D gene, J gene, CDR3 protein, CDR3 DNA. The D gene is left open where the match is weak. The listing skips clone size in some rows; elsewhere it reads once, few, many or a size class.

v_gene: TRBV13; abundance: -; d_gene: TRBD1; j_gene: TRBJ2-3; CDR3aa: CASSKGQGVTDTQYF; CDR3nt: TGTGCCAGCAGCAAGGGACAGGGGGTGACAGATACGCAGTATTTT
v_gene: TRBV5-6; abundance: -; d_gene: -; j_gene: TRBJ1-1; CDR3aa: CASSLDRPNTEAFF; CDR3nt: TGTGCCAGCAGCTTGGACAGACCGAACACTGAAGCTTTCTTT
v_gene: TRBV19; abundance: -; d_gene: TRBD1; j_gene: TRBJ1-5; CDR3aa: CASSIGGTGIQPQHF; CDR3nt: TGTGCCAGTAGTATAGGAGGGACAGGGATTCAGCCCCAGCATTTT
v_gene: TRBV12-3/TRBV12-4; abundance: -; d_gene: -; j_gene: TRBJ1-3; CDR3aa: CASRYGHVDTIYF; CDR3nt: TGTGCCAGCAGATACGGACATGTTGACACCATATATTTT
v_gene: TRBV29-1; abundance: -; d_gene: -; j_gene: TRBJ2-5; CDR3aa: CSVRALGETQYF; CDR3nt: TGCAGCGTGAGGGCCCTGGGGGAGACCCAGTACTTC
v_gene: TRBV3-1/TRBV3-2; abundance: -; d_gene: TRBD2; j_gene: TRBJ2-5; CDR3aa: CASSQDGTSGYQETQYF; CDR3nt: TGTGCCAGCAGCCAAGATGGTACTAGCGGGTACCAAGAGACCCAGTACTTC
v_gene: TRBV25-1; abundance: -; d_gene: -; j_gene: TRBJ1-6; CDR3aa: CASTPQGFLSPLHF; CDR3nt: TGTGCCAGCACCCCCCAGGGATTCTTATCACCCCTCCACTTT
v_gene: TRBV5-1; abundance: -; d_gene: -; j_gene: TRBJ2-2; CDR3aa: CASSFVVNTGELFF; CDR3nt: TGCGCCAGCAGCTTTGTTGTAAACACCGGGGAGCTGTTTTTT
v_gene: TRBV19; abundance: -; d_gene: -; j_gene: TRBJ1-2; CDR3aa: CASSIQQNYGYTF; CDR3nt: TGTGCCAGTAGTATTCAACAGAACTATGGCTACACCTTC
v_gene: TRBV7-2; abundance: -; d_gene: -; j_gene: TRBJ1-2; CDR3aa: CASSSPSYGGNYGYTF; CDR3nt: TGTGCCAGCAGCTCCCCCTCCTATGGCGGGAACTATGGCTACACCTTC
v_gene: TRBV9; abundance: -; d_gene: -; j_gene: TRBJ2-3; CDR3aa: CASSAREDTQYF; CDR3nt: TGTGCCAGCAGCGCCCGGGAGGATACGCAGTATTTT
v_gene: TRBV7-2; abundance: -; d_gene: -; j_gene: TRBJ1-4; CDR3aa: CASSQGTNEKLFF; CDR3nt: TGTGCCAGCAGCCAGGGGACGAATGAAAAACTGTTTTTT
v_gene: TRBV7-2; abundance: -; d_gene: -; j_gene: TRBJ1-3; CDR3aa: CASSLAPGVGNTIYF; CDR3nt: TGTGCCAGCAGCTTAGCGCCGGGGGTAGGAAACACCATATATTTT
v_gene: TRBV5-4; abundance: -; d_gene: TRBD2; j_gene: TRBJ2-3; CDR3aa: CASSLGAAGSTDTQYF; CDR3nt: TGTGCCAGCAGCTTGGGCGCAGCGGGAAGCACAGATACGCAGTATTTT
v_gene: TRBV7-6; abundance: once; d_gene: -; j_gene: TRBJ2-1; CDR3aa: CASSLAAVYNEQFF; CDR3nt: TGTGCCAGCAGCTTAGCGGCGGTCTACAATGAGCAGTTCTTC
v_gene: TRBV7-9; abundance: -; d_gene: -; j_gene: TRBJ1-1; CDR3aa: CASSLGGIGNTEAFF; CDR3nt: TGTGCCAGCAGCTTGGGGGGGATAGGTAACACTGAAGCTTTCTTT
v_gene: TRBV9; abundance: -; d_gene: -; j_gene: TRBJ2-3; CDR3aa: CASSVADYSTDTQYF; CDR3nt: TGTGCCAGCAGCGTCGCGGACTATAGCACAGATACGCAGTATTTT
v_gene: TRBV5-4; abundance: -; d_gene: TRBD1; j_gene: TRBJ2-7; CDR3aa: CASSLKGASLSEQYF; CDR3nt: TGTGCCAGCAGCTTGAAGGGGGCATCTCTCTCCGAGCAGTACTTC
v_gene: TRBV7-2; abundance: -; d_gene: -; j_gene: TRBJ1-1; CDR3aa: CASSLSDRNTEAFF; CDR3nt: TGTGCCAGCAGCTTGTCCGACAGAAACACTGAAGCTTTCTTT
v_gene: TRBV19; abundance: -; d_gene: -; j_gene: TRBJ2-5; CDR3aa: CASSQVQETQYF; CDR3nt: TGTGCCAGTAGTCAGGTCCAAGAGACCCAGTACTTC
v_gene: TRBV6-1; abundance: -; d_gene: TRBD2; j_gene: TRBJ2-1; CDR3aa: CASSEWGGSSYNEQFF; CDR3nt: TGTGCCAGCAGTGAATGGGGGGGAAGCTCCTACAATGAGCAGTTCTTC
v_gene: TRBV19; abundance: -; d_gene: TRBD1; j_gene: TRBJ1-1; CDR3aa: CASSIETGKTMNTEAFF; CDR3nt: TGTGCCAGTAGTATCGAGACAGGGAAGACTATGAACACTGAAGCTTTCTTT
v_gene: TRBV4-2; abundance: -; d_gene: TRBD2; j_gene: TRBJ2-1; CDR3aa: CASSQELLAGDYNEQFF; CDR3nt: TGTGCCAGCAGCCAAGAATTACTAGCGGGGGACTACAATGAGCAGTTCTTC
v_gene: TRBV5-4; abundance: -; d_gene: -; j_gene: TRBJ2-1; CDR3aa: CASSQPFPAGNEQFF; CDR3nt: TGTGCCAGCAGCCAGCCCTTCCCGGCGGGCAATGAGCAGTTCTTC
v_gene: TRBV25-1; abundance: -; d_gene: TRBD1; j_gene: TRBJ2-1; CDR3aa: CASSARTGVDNEQFF; CDR3nt: TGTGCCAGCAGTGCTAGGACAGGGGTGGACAATGAGCAGTTCTTC
v_gene: TRBV12-5; abundance: -; d_gene: -; j_gene: TRBJ2-7; CDR3aa: CASGLDLGYEQYF; CDR3nt: TGTGCTAGTGGTTTAGATCTAGGCTACGAGCAGTACTTC
v_gene: TRBV30; abundance: -; d_gene: TRBD1; j_gene: TRBJ1-4; CDR3aa: CAWSFTGGREKLFF; CDR3nt: TGTGCCTGGAGTTTTACAGGGGGCCGGGAAAAACTGTTTTTT
v_gene: TRBV19; abundance: -; d_gene: -; j_gene: TRBJ2-3; CDR3aa: CASSIVEGATDTQYF; CDR3nt: TGTGCCAGTAGTATCGTAGAGGGAGCCACAGATACGCAGTATTTT
v_gene: TRBV6-6; abundance: -; d_gene: TRBD1; j_gene: TRBJ2-7; CDR3aa: CASSRQGSYEQYF; CDR3nt: TGTGCCAGCAGTCGACAGGGGTCCTACGAGCAGTACTTC
v_gene: TRBV4-3; abundance: -; d_gene: -; j_gene: TRBJ2-2; CDR3aa: CASSPGDGELFF; CDR3nt: TGCGCCAGCAGCCCAGGGGACGGGGAGCTGTTTTTT
v_gene: TRBV7-9; abundance: -; d_gene: -; j_gene: TRBJ2-5; CDR3aa: CASSPEGETQYF; CDR3nt: TGTGCCAGCAGCCCCGAGGGCGAGACCCAGTACTTC
v_gene: TRBV30; abundance: -; d_gene: -; j_gene: TRBJ2-1; CDR3aa: CAWSLDSYNEQFF; CDR3nt: TGTGCCTGGAGTCTAGACTCCTACAATGAGCAGTTCTTC
v_gene: TRBV11-1; abundance: -; d_gene: TRBD2; j_gene: TRBJ2-5; CDR3aa: CASSLRSGRPWETQYF; CDR3nt: TGTGCCAGCAGCTTAAGGAGCGGGAGGCCGTGGGAGACCCAGTACTTC
v_gene: TRBV12-5; abundance: -; d_gene: TRBD2; j_gene: TRBJ2-1; CDR3aa: CASGLVPAGNYNEQFF; CDR3nt: TGTGCTAGTGGTTTGGTACCAGCGGGAAATTACAATGAGCAGTTCTTC
v_gene: TRBV9; abundance: once; d_gene: TRBD1; j_gene: TRBJ2-7; CDR3aa: CASGHTGTGGEQYF; CDR3nt: TGTGCCAGCGGCCACACCGGGACAGGGGGCGAGCAGTACTTC
v_gene: TRBV5-1; abundance: -; d_gene: -; j_gene: TRBJ1-2; CDR3aa: CASSLEQHYGYTF; CDR3nt: TGCGCCAGCAGCTTGGAACAACACTATGGCTACACCTTC
v_gene: TRBV19; abundance: -; d_gene: TRBD1; j_gene: TRBJ1-2; CDR3aa: CASSTSYRGRNYGYTF; CDR3nt: TGTGCCAGTAGTACCTCGTACAGGGGTAGGAACTATGGCTACACCTTC
v_gene: TRBV24-1; abundance: once; d_gene: TRBD1; j_gene: TRBJ2-4; CDR3aa: CATSEGPGQKNIQYF; CDR3nt: TGTGCCACCAGTGAGGGACCGGGACAGAAAAACATTCAGTACTTC
v_gene: TRBV2; abundance: -; d_gene: TRBD2; j_gene: TRBJ2-2; CDR3aa: CASRFTTSGNGELFF; CDR3nt: TGTGCCAGCAGGTTTACGACTAGCGGGAACGGGGAGCTGTTTTTT
v_gene: TRBV5-1; abundance: -; d_gene: -; j_gene: TRBJ1-1; CDR3aa: CASSLRGGTEAFF; CDR3nt: TGCGCCAGCAGCTTGAGAGGGGGAACTGAAGCTTTCTTT
v_gene: TRBV5-4; abundance: -; d_gene: -; j_gene: TRBJ2-7; CDR3aa: CASSLLPSVTFHEQYF; CDR3nt: TGTGCCAGCAGCTTGCTTCCTAGCGTAACATTCCACGAGCAGTACTTC
v_gene: TRBV15; abundance: -; d_gene: TRBD2; j_gene: TRBJ2-1; CDR3aa: CATRGTSGRIQFF; CDR3nt: TGTGCCACCAGGGGGACTAGCGGTCGAATACAGTTCTTC
v_gene: TRBV4-1; abundance: -; d_gene: -; j_gene: TRBJ1-4; CDR3aa: CASSQPTGRTGLFF; CDR3nt: TGCGCCAGCAGCCAACCAACAGGTCGTACGGGACTGTTTTTT
v_gene: TRBV11-2; abundance: -; d_gene: -; j_gene: TRBJ1-3; CDR3aa: CASSLLGGNSGNTIYF; CDR3nt: TGTGCCAGCAGCTTATTGGGGGGGAATTCTGGAAACACCATATATTTT
v_gene: TRBV5-6; abundance: -; d_gene: -; j_gene: TRBJ1-1; CDR3aa: CASSLAWGGWTEAFF; CDR3nt: TGTGCCAGCAGCTTGGCATGGGGCGGTTGGACTGAAGCTTTCTTT
v_gene: TRBV6-2/TRBV6-3; abundance: -; d_gene: TRBD2; j_gene: TRBJ2-3; CDR3aa: CASRYPSGAGVVTDTQYF; CDR3nt: TGTGCCAGCAGATACCCCTCGGGAGCGGGAGTTGTGACAGATACGCAGTATTTT
v_gene: TRBV2; abundance: few; d_gene: TRBD1; j_gene: TRBJ1-5; CDR3aa: CASGTEGDQPQHF; CDR3nt: TGTGCCAGCGGGACAGAAGGGGATCAGCCCCAGCATTTT
v_gene: TRBV6-1; abundance: few; d_gene: -; j_gene: TRBJ1-1; CDR3aa: CASSEVSRTLEAFF; CDR3nt: TGTGCCAGCAGTGAAGTTTCCAGGACTCTCGAGGCTTTCTTT
v_gene: TRBV28; abundance: -; d_gene: -; j_gene: TRBJ1-2; CDR3aa: CASSPTVASILGGYTF; CDR3nt: TGTGCCAGCAGCCCTACAGTCGCATCCATATTGGGTGGCTACACCTTC
v_gene: TRBV4-1; abundance: -; d_gene: TRBD2; j_gene: TRBJ2-7; CDR3aa: CASSQDPSGSRYEQYF; CDR3nt: TGCGCCAGCAGCCAAGATCCTAGCGGGAGTCGGTACGAGCAGTACTTC
v_gene: TRBV7-8; abundance: -; d_gene: -; j_gene: TRBJ1-4; CDR3aa: CASSLEFGGSAYEKLFF; CDR3nt: TGTGCCAGCAGCTTAGAATTCGGGGGGTCTGCCTATGAAAAACTGTTTTTT
v_gene: TRBV14; abundance: -; d_gene: TRBD1; j_gene: TRBJ2-2; CDR3aa: CASSQRDRGTFPGELFF; CDR3nt: TGTGCCAGCAGCCAACGGGACAGGGGTACTTTCCCCGGGGAGCTGTTTTTT
v_gene: TRBV5-6; abundance: -; d_gene: TRBD2; j_gene: TRBJ2-1; CDR3aa: CASSLGLADYNEQFF; CDR3nt: TGTGCCAGCAGCCTAGGACTAGCGGATTACAATGAGCAGTTCTTC
v_gene: TRBV7-2; abundance: once; d_gene: TRBD2; j_gene: TRBJ2-7; CDR3aa: CASSLMTSGGFSSYEQYF; CDR3nt: TGTGCCAGCAGCTTGATGACTAGCGGGGGCTTCAGCTCCTACGAGCAGTACTTC
v_gene: TRBV27; abundance: -; d_gene: -; j_gene: TRBJ2-2; CDR3aa: CASSRQLPKAGELFF; CDR3nt: TGTGCCAGCAGTCGACAGCTCCCTAAGGCCGGGGAGCTGTTTTTT
v_gene: TRBV19; abundance: -; d_gene: -; j_gene: TRBJ1-6; CDR3aa: CASSMDWGNSPLHF; CDR3nt: TGTGCCAGTAGTATGGACTGGGGTAATTCACCCCTCCACTTT
v_gene: TRBV27; abundance: -; d_gene: -; j_gene: TRBJ2-1; CDR3aa: CATSSGSYNEQFF; CDR3nt: TGTGCCACCTCCTCAGGTTCCTACAATGAGCAGTTCTTC
v_gene: TRBV7-2; abundance: -; d_gene: TRBD1; j_gene: TRBJ1-1; CDR3aa: CASSLAGDRGTEAFF; CDR3nt: TGTGCCAGCAGCTTAGCAGGGGACAGGGGAACTGAAGCTTTCTTT